This is a list of T cell receptor beta chains from one sample in a study of CD8 T cells in Susac syndrome. From the immunoSEQ multiplex PCR reads, TCRdb called clonotypes with MiXCR, one entry per CDR3 protein. The sample lists some 300,000 distinct CDR3 sequences; about 89% were seen once. The specimen was CD8+ T cells from PBMCs. The source of these receptors is a human donor with multiple sclerosis. The CDR3 runs from the conserved cysteine through the conserved F or W. The D gene is left open where the match is weak. For some rows the clone size is stated as once, few or many, or as a class when expanded; others skip it.

-	TRBV9	-	TRBJ1-2	CASSTPAGPGGGYTF	TGTGCCAGCAGCACCCCGGCGGGGCCGGGGGGTGGCTACACCTTC
TRBD2	TRBV29-1	-	TRBJ2-3	CSVEGREDIFTDTQYF	TGCAGCGTTGAGGGGCGGGAGGATATTTTTACAGATACGCAGTATTTT
-	TRBV27	-	TRBJ2-1	CASSLTRDYNEQFF	TGTGCCAGCAGTTTAACAAGAGATTACAATGAGCAGTTCTTC
-	TRBV5-1	once	TRBJ2-5	CASSLMGFGEETQYF	TGCGCCAGCAGCTTGATGGGATTCGGGGAAGAGACCCAGTACTTC
-	TRBV5-4	-	TRBJ2-5	CASTVGAQGETQYF	TGTGCCAGCACCGTGGGGGCCCAAGGCGAGACCCAGTACTTC
-	TRBV6-1	-	TRBJ2-6	CASSVLVGAGANVLTF	TGTGCCAGCAGTGTTCTTGTGGGCGCTGGGGCCAACGTCCTGACTTTC
TRBD2	TRBV29-1	-	TRBJ2-7	CSGEVVGLAGSYEQYF	TGCAGCGGGGAGGTGGTGGGACTAGCGGGATCCTACGAGCAGTACTTC
TRBD2	TRBV20-1	-	TRBJ2-5	CSARSGLALETQYF	TGCAGTGCTAGGTCGGGACTAGCGTTAGAGACCCAGTACTTC
-	TRBV20-1	-	TRBJ2-1	CSASGARAPEQFF	TGCAGTGCTAGTGGGGCCCGAGCCCCCGAGCAGTTCTTC
-	TRBV3-1	-	TRBJ1-5	CASSHYREQPQHF	TGTGCCAGCAGCCATTATCGGGAACAGCCCCAGCATTTT
-	TRBV27	-	TRBJ2-1	CASSLSGPNEQFF	TGTGCCAGCAGTTTATCGGGTCCGAATGAGCAGTTCTTC
-	TRBV19	-	TRBJ1-5	CASTDSNQPQHF	TGTGCCAGTACGGATAGCAATCAGCCCCAGCATTTT
TRBD1	TRBV4-3	-	TRBJ1-5	CASSQDPGTGAQPQHF	TGCGCCAGCAGCCAAGATCCAGGGACAGGGGCTCAGCCCCAGCATTTT
TRBD2	TRBV27	-	TRBJ2-1	CASSPSGGEAYNEQFF	TGTGCCAGCAGCCCATCTGGGGGGGAGGCCTACAATGAGCAGTTCTTC
-	TRBV6-2/TRBV6-3	-	TRBJ2-7	CARETDPSYEQYF	TGTGCCAGGGAGACTGATCCTTCCTACGAGCAGTACTTC
-	TRBV27	-	TRBJ2-1	CASSPTGIFSYNEQFF	TGTGCCAGCAGTCCCACAGGGATTTTTTCCTACAATGAGCAGTTCTTC
TRBD1	TRBV12-3/TRBV12-4	-	TRBJ2-1	CASSGGQGLKDNEQFF	TGTGCCAGCAGTGGGGGACAGGGGTTAAAGGACAATGAGCAGTTCTTC
-	TRBV6-5	few	TRBJ2-7	CASSYSGPPMNEQYF	TGTGCCAGCAGTTACTCGGGGCCCCCCATGAACGAGCAGTACTTC
-	TRBV4-1	-	TRBJ1-1	CASSQTDYNTEAFF	TGCGCCAGCAGCCAGACAGATTACAACACTGAAGCTTTCTTT
TRBD1	TRBV3-1	-	TRBJ1-3	CASSLRDRGNTIYF	TGTGCCAGCAGCCTCCGGGACAGGGGAAACACCATATATTTT
TRBD2	TRBV29-1	-	TRBJ2-3	CSVEDPSSGRRADTQYF	TGCAGCGTTGAAGATCCATCTAGCGGGAGAAGAGCAGATACGCAGTATTTT
-	TRBV4-3	-	TRBJ2-1	CASSQDLLGMRVNEQFF	TGCGCCAGCAGCCAAGATCTGTTGGGGATGCGGGTGAATGAGCAGTTCTTC
TRBD2	TRBV5-5	-	TRBJ2-7	CASSLSLAGATYEQYF	TGTGCCAGCAGCTTATCACTAGCGGGAGCCACCTACGAGCAGTACTTC
TRBD2	TRBV28	-	TRBJ2-3	CASSFPGTSGRRSHTDTQYF	TGTGCCAGCAGTTTCCCCGGGACTAGCGGGAGACGGTCCCACACAGATACGCAGTATTTT
-	TRBV7-8	-	TRBJ2-1	CASRTPDRLNNEQFF	TGTGCCAGCAGAACCCCAGACAGGCTCAACAATGAGCAGTTCTTC
-	TRBV2	-	TRBJ2-1	CAIPGQGINEQFF	TGTGCCATCCCCGGGCAGGGCATCAATGAGCAGTTCTTC
TRBD2	TRBV7-8	-	TRBJ2-5	CASSLFAPGGETQYF	TGTGCCAGCAGCTTATTCGCCCCCGGGGGGGAGACCCAGTACTTC
TRBD2	TRBV12-3/TRBV12-4	-	TRBJ2-7	CASSPLAGGVGEQYF	TGTGCCAGCAGTCCTCTAGCGGGAGGGGTCGGAGAGCAGTACTTC
-	TRBV20-1	-	TRBJ2-7	CSARSRGSTGYEQYF	TGCAGTGCTAGGAGTAGAGGCAGCACGGGGTACGAGCAGTACTTC
-	TRBV6-5	-	TRBJ1-3	CASRTGSGNTIYF	TGTGCCAGCCGCACGGGTTCTGGAAACACCATATATTTT
TRBD2	TRBV11-2	few	TRBJ2-5	CASSLSGGSETQYF	TGTGCCAGCAGCTTAAGCGGGGGGTCAGAGACCCAGTACTTC
TRBD2	TRBV10-3	-	TRBJ2-3	CAITDLAGGLEDTQYF	TGTGCCATCACGGACCTAGCGGGGGGGCTTGAAGATACGCAGTATTTT
-	TRBV4-1	once	TRBJ2-3	CASSQDRRTQYF	TGCGCCAGCAGCCAAGATCGGCGTACGCAGTATTTT
-	TRBV9	-	TRBJ2-5	CASSVSGSLLGVETQYF	TGTGCCAGCAGCGTATCAGGTAGCCTACTGGGCGTGGAGACCCAGTACTTC
-	TRBV6-2/TRBV6-3	-	TRBJ2-1	CASRGDSSHNEQFF	TGTGCCAGCAGGGGTGACTCAAGCCACAATGAGCAGTTCTTC
-	TRBV7-8	-	TRBJ2-7	CASSLDGVLYEQYF	TGTGCCAGCAGCTTAGATGGGGTTCTGTACGAGCAGTACTTC
TRBD2	TRBV6-1	-	TRBJ2-5	CASLRTGGQVETQYF	TGTGCCAGCTTGAGGACGGGGGGGCAAGTAGAGACCCAGTACTTC
TRBD1	TRBV4-1	-	TRBJ1-1	CASSPAAGTVNTEAFF	TGCGCCAGCAGCCCCGCGGCCGGGACAGTGAACACTGAAGCTTTCTTT
-	TRBV12-3/TRBV12-4	few	TRBJ1-1	CASSLGGRNTEAFF	TGTGCCAGCAGTTTAGGAGGTAGGAACACTGAAGCTTTCTTT
TRBD2	TRBV20-1	-	TRBJ2-4	CSAPIAGGLLNIQYF	TGCAGTGCTCCCATAGCGGGAGGCCTACTAAACATTCAGTACTTC
TRBD2	TRBV11-2	-	TRBJ2-5	CASSLRPSGRALFQETQYF	TGTGCCAGCAGCTTAAGGCCTAGCGGGAGGGCCTTGTTCCAAGAGACCCAGTACTTC
TRBD2	TRBV7-8	few	TRBJ2-3	CASSPGLAGGTDTQYF	TGTGCCAGCAGCCCCGGACTAGCGGGGGGCACAGATACGCAGTATTTT
-	TRBV11-2	-	TRBJ2-3	CASSLALSGSGQYF	TGTGCCAGCAGCTTAGCCCTCTCGGGTTCAGGGCAGTATTTT
TRBD1	TRBV20-1	-	TRBJ1-1	CSASRQGQAEAFF	TGCAGTGCTAGCAGACAGGGACAGGCTGAAGCTTTCTTT
-	TRBV4-1	once	TRBJ2-7	CASSQENGGTYEQYF	TGCGCCAGCAGCCAAGAAAACGGGGGTACCTACGAGCAGTACTTC
-	TRBV5-4	few	TRBJ1-1	CASSLEPSNEAFF	TGTGCCAGCAGCTTGGAGCCCTCAAATGAAGCTTTCTTT
TRBD1	TRBV4-1	-	TRBJ2-1	CASTLIHPGTGDNEQFF	TGCGCCAGCACCCTCATACACCCCGGGACAGGGGACAATGAGCAGTTCTTC
-	TRBV20-1	-	TRBJ2-5	CSAREGFQETQYF	TGCAGTGCTAGAGAGGGCTTCCAAGAGACCCAGTACTTC